Each of the 15 T cell receptor beta chains below was sequenced from the same sample in a study of T cell changes during pregnancy in multiple sclerosis. Here immunoSEQ multiplex PCR was the method, and the copy in TCRdb shows in-frame clones only, minus some. The sample has tens of thousands of clones; roughly 93% are singletons. Source: CD8+ T cells from peripheral blood mononuclear cells, taken after pregnancy. All receptors derive from a female donor with multiple sclerosis, enrolled in a pregnancy study.

The V and J genes are TRBV6-6 and TRBJ1-1, with D tentatively TRBD1 (6 bases). This CDR3 spans 15 amino acids. V lost 6 bases, J lost 3 bases, and 17 bases lay in between. Germline V gene lookup returns CDR1 MNHNY and CDR2 SVGAGI (reference sequence). The CDR3 is CASRGEGGGDTEAFF. In DNA, the CDR3 is TGTGCCAGCAGGGGGGAAGGGGGGGGTGACACTGAAGCTTTCTTT.

This clone is judged medium-sized. The genes are TRBV6-4 and TRBJ2-1; possibly TRBD2 for D (5 bases). In germline, CDR1 is MRHNA, CDR2 SNTAGT. CDR3 length equals 15 residues. The germline V and J ends were trimmed by 3 bases and 0 bases, with 9 bases remaining between them. In DNA, the CDR3 is TGTGCCAGCAGTGATGCGGGCAGCTCCTACAATGAGCAGTTCTTC. Protein sequence: CASSDAGSSYNEQFF.

The rearrangement joins TRBV19 to TRBJ1-5, with a weak D call TRBD1 (5 bases). CDR1 and CDR2 from the germline V gene are LNHDA and SQIVND (reference sequence). This CDR3 region has 15 residues. V dropped 7 bases and J dropped 5 bases, with 18 bases sitting between them. CDR3 sequence reads: CASTIPKDNHQPQHF. The DNA for the CDR3 is TGTGCCAGTACCATACCTAAGGACAACCATCAGCCCCAGCATTTT.

V and J are TRBV7-9 and TRBJ1-1; the match to TRBD1 covers 8 bases. Trimming took 6 bases from V and 13 from J; bases not matched to a gene: 10. CDR1 is SEHNR and CDR2 is FQNEAQ in the germline V gene (reference sequence). This CDR3 is 12 amino acids long. The CDR3 here is CASRYPGQELFF. For the CDR3, the DNA is TGTGCCAGCAGGTACCCGGGACAGGAGCTTTTCTTT.

The chain links TRBV7-9 to TRBJ2-1; 8 positions agree with TRBD2. Per the germline V gene, CDR1 is SEHNR and CDR2 is FQNEAQ (reference sequence). The ends lost 4 bases at V and 7 bases at J; junction bases unmatched: 12. The CDR3 contains 16 residues. The CDR3 loop reads CASSSPGTRGRNEQFF. The CDR3 region has the DNA TGTGCCAGCAGCTCCCCCGGGACTAGGGGCAGGAATGAGCAGTTCTTC.

V gene TRBV7-2 combines with J gene TRBJ1-1, with 10 bases aligning to TRBD1. CDR3 length: 16 amino acids. Germline assignment: CDR1 SGHTA and CDR2 FQGNSA. The ends lost 5 bases at V and 0 bases at J; junction bases unmatched: 6. CDR3 coding DNA: TGTGCCAGCAGCCGGGGACAGGGGCGTGTGAACACTGAAGCTTTCTTT. Protein sequence: CASSRGQGRVNTEAFF.

The V call is TRBV2, the J call TRBJ1-6, with 9 bases that match TRBD1. CDR1 and CDR2 (germline): SNHLY, FYNNEI. The CDR3 covers 13 residues. The V gene end was trimmed by 5 bases and the J gene end by 14 bases; junction bases not matched to a gene: 7. This CDR3 is CASSPGQGSSLHF. The CDR3 region has the DNA TGTGCCAGCAGTCCGGGACAGGGTTCCTCCCTCCACTTT.

J is TRBJ2-1 and V is TRBV2; D is possibly TRBD1 (5 bases). V lost 10 bases and J lost 9, with 19 bases in between. The CDR3 contains 13 residues. Germline V lookup: CDR1 SNHLY, CDR2 FYNNEI. CDR3: CATPGPQRGEQFF. CDR3 DNA sequence: TGTGCCACCCCGGGCCCCCAAAGGGGTGAGCAGTTCTTC. Variable domain in full (rest from reference TRBV2 and TRBJ2-1): EPEVTQTPSHQVTQMGQEVILRCVPISNHLYFYWYRQILGQKVEFLVSFYNNEISEKSEIFDDQFSVERPDGSNFTLKIRSTKLEDSAMYFCATPGPQRGEQFFGPGTRLTVL.

This sequence joins TRBV5-1 and TRBJ2-7, with 7 bases fitting TRBD1. The CDR3 extends over 15 amino acids. V trimming: 3 bases; J trimming: 0 bases; junction bases outside the gene matches: 6. CDR1 is SGHRS, CDR2 YFSETQ, per germline. The CDR3 region is CASSWTGASSYEQYF. CDR3 bases: TGCGCCAGCAGCTGGACAGGAGCCAGCTCCTACGAGCAGTACTTC.

The CDR3 coding sequence is TGTGCCAGCGGACCAGGGCGCTTCTACGAGCAGTACTTC. Amino acid sequence: CASGPGRFYEQYF. The V gene is TRBV6-1, the J gene TRBJ2-7, with D tentatively TRBD1 (5 bases). Germline V gene lookup returns CDR1 MNHNS and CDR2 SASEGT. The CDR3 spans 13 residues. V was shortened by 8 bases and J by 3 bases, with 14 bases between the two germline ends.

The chain recombines TRBV19 with TRBJ1-1, with D possibly being TRBD1 (5 bases). V was shortened by 7 bases and J by 1 base, with 10 bases between the two germline ends. This CDR3 region has 13 residues. Germline CDR1 is LNHDA and CDR2 is SQIVND (reference sequence). CDR3 loop: CASTWGGNTEAFF. The CDR3 DNA reads as TGTGCCAGTACCTGGGGGGGGAACACTGAAGCTTTCTTT. Based on the CDR3 plus reference TRBV19 and TRBJ1-1, the full variable domain is DGGITQSPKYLFRKEGQNVTLSCEQNLNHDAMYWYRQDPGQGLRLIYYSQIVNDFQKGDIAEGYSVSREKKESFPLTVTSAQKNPTAFYLCASTWGGNTEAFFGQGTRLTVV.

V is TRBV4-2 and J is TRBJ1-2; possible D gene TRBD1, 6 bases. Trimming stripped 4 bases from V and 6 bases from J, with 18 bases between. Germline CDR1 is LGHNA and CDR2 is YNFKEQ. This CDR3 contains 15 residues. The CDR3 loop is CASSRIGGVDDGYTF. The CDR3 DNA follows: TGTGCCAGCAGCCGGATAGGGGGGGTCGATGATGGCTACACCTTC.

V is TRBV7-9 and J is TRBJ2-7; D unresolved. Germline V lookup: CDR1 SEHNR, CDR2 FQNEAQ (reference sequence). The CDR3 extends over 11 amino acids. Trimming pared 5 bases from V and 4 bases from J, leaving 6 bases between. The CDR3 loop is CASSRDYEQYF. In nucleotides, the CDR3 is TGTGCCAGCAGCCGAGATTACGAGCAGTACTTC.

This chain uses TRBV29-1 with TRBJ2-1, with D possibly being TRBD1 (6 bases). Trimming pared 4 bases from V and 9 bases from J, leaving 10 bases between. The CDR3 contains 11 residues. CDR1 is SQVTM and CDR2 is ANQGSEA in the germline V gene. This chain's CDR3 is CSVATGVEQFF. DNA of the CDR3: TGCAGCGTTGCGACAGGCGTTGAGCAGTTCTTC.

The V and J genes are TRBV27 and TRBJ2-7, with 9 bases identical to TRBD1. There are 13 residues in the CDR3. V lost 5 bases, J lost 6 bases, and 5 bases stayed unmatched. Germline CDR1 is MNHEY and CDR2 is SMNVEV (reference sequence). The CDR3: CASSLGQGPEQYF. Here the CDR3 DNA reads TGTGCCAGCAGTCTGGGACAGGGCCCCGAGCAGTACTTC.